This T cell receptor (beta chain) was identified during a study of regulatory T cells in long-lasting Graves disease. Described time point: newly diagnosed GD, antithyroid drugs for less than 3 months. Extracted RNA from PBMCs served as the source of the TCR library. Sequencing libraries for TCR beta were prepared with iRepertoire HTBI primers and Arm-PCR of CDR3 regions. TCRdb re-called the multiplex PCR reads through MiXCR, storing one row per CDR3 protein. The sample holds roughly 500,000 distinct CDR3 sequences, around 12% seen once. The germline V gene has CDR1 WSHSY and CDR2 SAAADI. V was pared by 5 bases and J by 4 bases, with 8 bases of the junction left unmatched. The length of the CDR3 is 16 residues. The sample also formed part of further work on T cells in Graves' hyperthyroidism and ophthalmopathy. That study reports: The authors' 13 V-J model separated ophthalmopathy from stable hyperthyroidism.

The source of this sequence is a woman under 40 with Graves disease. The sample in question was peripheral blood mononuclear cells (PBMCs), obtained at new diagnosis, from a patient treated with antithyroid drugs. V and J are TRBV10-2 and TRBJ2-2, with 9 bases identical to TRBD1. CDR3 region: CASSFSPGQGTGELFF. CDR3 in DNA: TGCGCCAGCAGTTTTTCTCCGGGACAGGGCACCGGGGAGCTGTTTTTT.